Listed here are 25 T cell receptor beta chains from one sample, sequenced in a study of response to subunit inactivated influenza vaccine. TCRdb processed the RT-PCR reads anew with MiXCR; each CDR3 protein has one entry. The sample includes a few hundred thousand distinct CDR3 sequences, around 13% of them seen just once. The material was PBMCs from blood, obtained roughly 12 days after vaccination. The receptor source for this set is a man aged 45-65 years who received an inactivated influenza vaccine.

The rearrangement uses TRBV6-1 and TRBJ2-1, with a weak D call TRBD2 (6 bases). The CDR3 has 14 residues. Germline loops: CDR1 MNHNS, CDR2 SASEGT. Trimming removed 6 bases at V and 7 bases at J, with 16 bases between. This CDR3 is CASRSITGGNEQFF. As DNA, the CDR3 is TGTGCCAGCAGGTCGATTACTGGGGGGAATGAGCAGTTCTTC.

In this sample, this clonotype turned up many times. The chain carries TRBV24-1 and TRBJ1-2, with unresolved D. CDR3 length: 14 amino acids. Germline V gives CDR1 KGHDR, CDR2 SFDVKD. Trimming stripped 3 bases from V and 5 bases from J, with 12 bases between. CDR3 sequence reads: CATSDPHSRYGYTF. The CDR3 nucleotides read TGTGCCACCAGTGATCCTCACTCCCGTTATGGCTACACCTTC.

The gene calls are TRBV20-1 and TRBJ2-7; 9 nucleotides agree with TRBD1. This CDR3 is built from 16 residues. Germline values: CDR1 DFQATT, CDR2 SNEGSKA (reference sequence). V lost 6 bases, J lost 5 bases, and 17 bases stayed unmatched. The CDR3 DNA sequence: TGCAGTGCCCCCCGACAGGGGGGGGTTAGGTCCCACGAGCAGTACTTC. Translation gives CSAPRQGGVRSHEQYF.

This clonotype was found many times. The chain is built from TRBV11-1 and TRBJ2-1, with D tentatively TRBD1 (6 bases). The CDR3 has 15 amino acids. Trimming removed 1 base from V and 4 bases from J, with 11 bases in between. Per the germline V gene, CDR1 is SGHAT and CDR2 is FQDESV (reference sequence). The CDR3 nucleotides read TGTGCCAGCAGCTTAGGGGGACAACAATACAATGAGCAGTTCTTC. Encoded protein: CASSLGGQQYNEQFF.

This clonotype was detected a few times. The gene calls are TRBV7-9 and TRBJ2-3; 12 nucleotides align to TRBD2. This CDR3 spans 15 amino acids. V lost 5 bases and J lost 4; bases outside the gene matches: 4. In germline, CDR1 is SEHNR, CDR2 FQNEAQ (reference sequence). The CDR3 reads CASSQTSGRSDTQYF. CDR3 DNA sequence: TGTGCCAGCAGCCAGACTAGCGGGAGATCAGATACGCAGTATTTT.

This clonotype was observed a handful of times. The chain couples TRBV14 to TRBJ1-6, with D possibly TRBD1 on 6 matching bases. Trimming stripped 4 bases from V and 10 bases from J, with 14 bases between. CDR1 SGHDN and CDR2 FVKESK come from the germline V gene. CDR3 length: 14 amino acids. CDR3 residues: CASSRLGGQSPLHF. For the CDR3, the DNA is TGTGCCAGCAGCCGTCTGGGGGGGCAATCACCCCTCCACTTT.

This clonotype was detected a few times. This chain joins TRBV20-1 and TRBJ2-5, with 10 nucleotides matching TRBD2. The CDR3 length is 16 residues. The junction had 12 bases not matched to a gene; V was cut back by 6 bases and J by 2 bases. Germline V gene sequence: CDR1 DFQATT, CDR2 SNEGSKA (reference sequence). The CDR3 nucleotides read TGCAGTGCCATACCGGGACTAGCGAACATACAAGAGACCCAGTACTTC. It translates to CSAIPGLANIQETQYF.

The chain uses TRBV7-8 and TRBJ2-7; 7 bases match TRBD1. CDR3 length: 15 amino acids. The germline CDR1 and CDR2 sequences are SGHVS and FQNEAQ. V was clipped by 5 bases and J by 0 bases; unmatched bases: 7. Here the CDR3 reads CASSRQTGSSYEQYF. CDR3 nucleotides: TGTGCCAGCAGCCGTCAGACAGGGAGCTCCTACGAGCAGTACTTC.

The V call is TRBV4-2, the J call TRBJ1-6; tentatively, D is TRBD1 (5 bases). This CDR3 has 16 amino acids. Germline V gene data show CDR1 as LGHNA and CDR2 as YNFKEQ. V was pared by 0 bases and J by 6 bases, with 12 bases between. The chain's CDR3 is CASSQEAGVPNSPLHF. In nucleotides, the CDR3 is TGTGCCAGCAGCCAAGAAGCGGGGGTCCCTAATTCACCCCTCCACTTT.

The rearrangement uses TRBV4-3 and TRBJ2-5, with 7 bases aligning to TRBD2. V was clipped by 1 base and J by 1 base; unmatched bases: 12. The germline CDR1 and CDR2 sequences are LGHNA and YSLEER. There are 18 residues in the CDR3. DNA of the CDR3: TGCGCCAGCAGCCAAGTATCCGTGGGAGGGGATACCCAAGAGACCCAGTACTTC. It yields the protein CASSQVSVGGDTQETQYF.

This rearrangement joins TRBV7-9 to TRBJ2-7; D unresolved. The V and J ends lost 1 base and 6 bases respectively, with 13 bases between them. Looked up from germline, CDR1 is SEHNR and CDR2 is FQNEAQ (reference sequence). The CDR3 length is 14 residues. Written as DNA, the CDR3 is TGTGCCAGCAGCTTAGGTCGTGCCGAGGTCGAGCAGTACTTC. It yields the protein CASSLGRAEVEQYF.

The sample holds a few counts of this clonotype. The rearrangement joins TRBV6-1 to TRBJ2-2, with D possibly TRBD1 on 6 matching bases. V shed 6 bases and J shed 4 bases, with 18 bases lying between them. CDR1 is MNHNS, CDR2 SASEGT, per germline. The CDR3 is 16 amino acids. CDR3: CASRPSTGSGTGELFF. DNA for the CDR3: TGTGCCAGCAGACCGAGCACAGGGTCGGGCACCGGGGAGCTGTTTTTT.

This clonotype was counted between two and nine times. The chain is built from TRBV6-2 or TRBV6-3 and TRBJ2-5, with 7 bases aligning to TRBD2. Germline V gives CDR1 MNHEY, CDR2 SVGEGT. J lost 2 bases, V lost 5 bases, and 11 bases had no gene match. The CDR3 spans 16 residues. The CDR3 region is CASSDPLASGQETQYF. In DNA, the CDR3 is TGTGCCAGCAGTGACCCCCTCGCTAGCGGTCAAGAGACCCAGTACTTC.

This clonotype was detected a few times. The V and J genes are TRBV5-8 and TRBJ1-5; tentatively, D is TRBD1 (6 bases). Looked up from germline, CDR1 is SGHTS and CDR2 is YDEGEE. The CDR3 is made up of 15 amino acids. V shed 4 bases and J shed 3 bases, with 14 bases lying between them. CDR3 in DNA: TGTGCCAGCAGCCCCCCTGGGGGGCCCAATCAGCCCCAGCATTTT. Its translation is CASSPPGGPNQPQHF.

The chain carries TRBV6-1 and TRBJ1-1; D gene ambiguous. V was trimmed by 6 bases and J by 0 bases, leaving 8 bases between them. The CDR3 spans 13 residues. CDR1 and CDR2 from the germline V gene are MNHNS and SASEGT. Written as DNA, the CDR3 is TGTGCCAGCAGGTCACGGGTGAACACTGAAGCTTTCTTT. It yields the protein CASRSRVNTEAFF.

This chain uses TRBV7-2 with TRBJ2-1; a weak D match, TRBD1 (6 bases). The germline V and J ends were trimmed by 4 bases and 4 bases, with 11 bases remaining between them. Germline V gene sequence: CDR1 SGHTA, CDR2 FQGNSA. This CDR3 is 14 amino acids long. The CDR3 region is CASSSPQGYNEQFF. In nucleotides, the CDR3 is TGTGCCAGCAGCTCCCCCCAGGGGTACAATGAGCAGTTCTTC. Together with reference TRBV7-2 and TRBJ2-1, the CDR3 gives the full variable domain: GAGVSQSPSNKVTEKGKDVELRCDPISGHTALYWYRQSLGQGLEFLIYFQGNSAPDKSGLPSDRFSAERTGGSVSTLTIQRTQQEDSAVYLCASSSPQGYNEQFFGPGTRLTVL.

The chain carries TRBV12-3 or TRBV12-4 and TRBJ1-4; no firm D call. Trimming left V 6 bases short and J 0 bases short, with 8 bases between. The CDR3 has 14 residues. The CDR3 region has the DNA TGTGCCAGCAGCCCAGAAGCAACTAATGAAAAACTGTTTTTT. It translates to CASSPEATNEKLFF.

This clonotype has just a few counts. V is TRBV11-2 and J is TRBJ1-2; the match to TRBD1 covers 8 bases. The germline V gene encodes CDR1 SGHAT and CDR2 FQNNGV. V was pared by 1 base and J by 4 bases, with 2 bases of the junction left unmatched. CDR3 length: 14 residues. The CDR3 reads CASSLAGQGYGYTF. The CDR3 DNA reads TGTGCCAGCAGCTTAGCTGGACAGGGCTATGGCTACACCTTC.

This clonotype appeared a few times. The chain has TRBV5-6 and TRBJ2-6; D unresolved. V was clipped by 4 bases and J by 4 bases, with 9 bases between them. From germline, CDR1 is SGHDT and CDR2 YYEEEE. The CDR3 is 14 amino acids. The CDR3 protein is CASSGPLGANVLTF. In DNA form, the CDR3 reads TGTGCCAGCAGCGGCCCCCTCGGGGCCAACGTCCTGACTTTC.

V and J are TRBV25-1 and TRBJ1-2; D might be TRBD1 (6 bases). The CDR3 is made up of 13 amino acids. Germline V CDR1 and CDR2: MGHDK, SYGVNS. V was shortened by 7 bases and J by 4 bases, with 13 bases between the two germline ends. The CDR3 DNA is TGTGCCAGCACCCACAGGGAAGGCTATGGCTACACCTTC. This gives the protein CASTHREGYGYTF.

This clonotype was recorded at least ten times. The chain combines TRBV4-3 with TRBJ2-3; D might be TRBD2 (5 bases). The ends were cut back, 0 bases at V and 0 bases at J, with 22 bases in the middle. Germline V CDR1 and CDR2: LGHNA, YSLEER. This CDR3 has 20 residues. This CDR3 is CASSQDVVWMGDPSTDTQYF. CDR3 DNA sequence: TGCGCCAGCAGCCAAGATGTAGTGTGGATGGGAGACCCTAGCACAGATACGCAGTATTTT.

The V and J genes are TRBV7-3 and TRBJ2-3; 7 bases line up with TRBD1. CDR1 is SGHTA and CDR2 is FQGTGA in the germline V gene. V gave up 2 bases and J gave up 4 bases; unmatched junction bases: 3. The CDR3 runs to 14 residues. CDR3 protein: CASSLGTVSDTQYF. CDR3 coding DNA: TGTGCCAGCAGCTTAGGGACAGTCTCAGATACGCAGTATTTT.

This clonotype showed up many times. The chain carries TRBV5-5 and TRBJ1-1; D is perhaps TRBD1 (5 bases). Germline-derived CDR1 and CDR2 are SGHKS and YYEKEE (reference sequence). CDR3 size: 14 residues. V gave up 3 bases and J gave up 0 bases, with 9 bases separating them. The CDR3 loop is CASSSRGLNTEAFF. DNA of the CDR3: TGTGCCAGCAGCTCCCGGGGGTTGAACACTGAAGCTTTCTTT. The full variable domain, its missing parts supplied by reference TRBV5-5 and TRBJ1-1, is DAGVTQSPTHLIKTRGQQVTLRCSPISGHKSVSWYQQVLGQGPQFIFQYYEKEERGRGNFPDRFSARQFPNYSSELNVNALLLGDSALYLCASSSRGLNTEAFFGQGTRLTVV.

This clonotype was counted ten times or more. The chain is built from TRBV5-1 and TRBJ2-3, with a tentative D call TRBD1 (6 bases). This CDR3 comprises 17 residues. V lost 0 bases and J 1 base, leaving 15 bases between the germline ends. Germline V gene sequence: CDR1 SGHRS, CDR2 YFSETQ. CDR3 DNA sequence: TGCGCCAGCAGCTTGGAGCATTGGACAGAGGGCACAGATACGCAGTATTTT. Its protein product is CASSLEHWTEGTDTQYF.

The V and J genes are TRBV6-5 and TRBJ2-3, with 7 positions matching TRBD1. Germline loops: CDR1 MNHEY, CDR2 SVGAGI. The trim removed 2 bases at V and 1 base at J, leaving 6 bases unmatched. The CDR3 runs 16 residues. This CDR3 reads CASSYGATGRTDTQYF. DNA for the CDR3: TGTGCCAGCAGTTACGGAGCGACAGGGCGCACAGATACGCAGTATTTT.